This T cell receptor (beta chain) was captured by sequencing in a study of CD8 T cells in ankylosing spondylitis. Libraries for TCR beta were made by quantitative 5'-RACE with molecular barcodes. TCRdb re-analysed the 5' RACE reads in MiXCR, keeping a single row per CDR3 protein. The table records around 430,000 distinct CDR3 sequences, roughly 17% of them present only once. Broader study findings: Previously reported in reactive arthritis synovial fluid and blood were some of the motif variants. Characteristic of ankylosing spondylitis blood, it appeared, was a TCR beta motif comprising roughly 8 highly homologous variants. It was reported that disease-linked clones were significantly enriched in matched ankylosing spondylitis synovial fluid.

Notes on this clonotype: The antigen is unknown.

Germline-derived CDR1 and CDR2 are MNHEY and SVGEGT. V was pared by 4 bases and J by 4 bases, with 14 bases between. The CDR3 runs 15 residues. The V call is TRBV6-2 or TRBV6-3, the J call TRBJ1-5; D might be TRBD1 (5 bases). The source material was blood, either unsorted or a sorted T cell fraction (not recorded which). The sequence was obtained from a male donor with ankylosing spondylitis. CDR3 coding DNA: TGTGCCAGCAGTTCTCGGGGGATCGGTAATCAGCCCCAGCATTTT. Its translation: CASSSRGIGNQPQHF.